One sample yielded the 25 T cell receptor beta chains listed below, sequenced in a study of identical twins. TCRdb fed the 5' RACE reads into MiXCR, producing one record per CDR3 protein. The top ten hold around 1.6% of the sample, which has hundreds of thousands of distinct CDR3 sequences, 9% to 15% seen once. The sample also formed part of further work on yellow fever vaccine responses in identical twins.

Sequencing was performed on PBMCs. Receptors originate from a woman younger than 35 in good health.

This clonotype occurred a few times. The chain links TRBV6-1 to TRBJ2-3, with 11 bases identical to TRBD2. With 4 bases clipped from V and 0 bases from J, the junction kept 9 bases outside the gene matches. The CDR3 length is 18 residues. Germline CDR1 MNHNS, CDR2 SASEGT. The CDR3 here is CASSVTSGGFPSTDTQYF. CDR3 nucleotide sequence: TGTGCCAGCAGTGTTACTAGCGGGGGATTCCCTAGCACAGATACGCAGTATTTT.

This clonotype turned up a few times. CDR3 amino acids: CASSPLYTGPDTQYF. The CDR3 DNA is TGCGCCAGCAGCCCCCTGTACACGGGGCCAGATACGCAGTATTTT. J is TRBJ2-3 and V is TRBV4-1, with D possibly being TRBD1 or TRBD2 (5 bases each). The CDR3 is 15 residues long. With 4 bases removed from V and 4 bases from J, the gap between germline ends came to 15 bases. From germline, CDR1 is MGHRA and CDR2 YSYEKL.

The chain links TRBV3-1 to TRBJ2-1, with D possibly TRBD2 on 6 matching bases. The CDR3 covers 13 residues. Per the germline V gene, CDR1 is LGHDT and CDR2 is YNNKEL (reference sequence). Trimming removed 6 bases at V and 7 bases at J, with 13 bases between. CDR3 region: CASRSRGWNEQFF. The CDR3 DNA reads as TGTGCCAGCAGGTCCCGGGGGTGGAATGAGCAGTTCTTC.

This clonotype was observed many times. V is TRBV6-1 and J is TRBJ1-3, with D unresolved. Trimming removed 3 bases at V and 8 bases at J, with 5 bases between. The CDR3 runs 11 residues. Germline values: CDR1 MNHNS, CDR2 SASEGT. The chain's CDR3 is CASSDEYTIYF. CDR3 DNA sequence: TGTGCCAGCAGTGATGAGTACACCATATATTTT.

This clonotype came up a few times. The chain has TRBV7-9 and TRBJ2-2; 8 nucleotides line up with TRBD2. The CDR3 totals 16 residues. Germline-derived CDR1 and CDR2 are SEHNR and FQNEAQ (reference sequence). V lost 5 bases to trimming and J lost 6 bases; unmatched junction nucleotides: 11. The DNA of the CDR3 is TGTGCCAGCAGCCCCTCGGCAGCGGGAGCTTCCGGGGAGCTGTTTTTT. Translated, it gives CASSPSAAGASGELFF. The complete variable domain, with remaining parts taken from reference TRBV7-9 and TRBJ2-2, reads DTGVSQNPRHKITKRGQNVTFRCDPISEHNRLYWYRQTLGQGPEFLTYFQNEAQLEKSRLLSDRFSAERPKGSFSTLEIQRTEQGDSAMYLCASSPSAAGASGELFFGEGSRLTVL.

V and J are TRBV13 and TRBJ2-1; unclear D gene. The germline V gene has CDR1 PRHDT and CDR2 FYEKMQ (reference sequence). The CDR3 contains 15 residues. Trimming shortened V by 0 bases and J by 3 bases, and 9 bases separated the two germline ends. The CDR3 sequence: CASSLGGPGYNEQFF. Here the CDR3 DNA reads TGTGCCAGCAGCTTAGGGGGCCCGGGCTACAATGAGCAGTTCTTC. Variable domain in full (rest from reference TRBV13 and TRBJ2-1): AAGVIQSPRHLIKEKRETATLKCYPIPRHDTVYWYQQGPGQDPQFLISFYEKMQSDKGSIPDRFSAQQFSDYHSELNMSSLELGDSALYFCASSLGGPGYNEQFFGPGTRLTVL.

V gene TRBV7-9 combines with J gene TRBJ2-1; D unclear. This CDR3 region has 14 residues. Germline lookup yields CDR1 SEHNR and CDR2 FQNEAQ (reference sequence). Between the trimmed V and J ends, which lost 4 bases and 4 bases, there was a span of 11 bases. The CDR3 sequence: CASSSRDGYNEQFF. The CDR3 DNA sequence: TGTGCCAGCAGCTCCCGTGATGGGTACAATGAGCAGTTCTTC.

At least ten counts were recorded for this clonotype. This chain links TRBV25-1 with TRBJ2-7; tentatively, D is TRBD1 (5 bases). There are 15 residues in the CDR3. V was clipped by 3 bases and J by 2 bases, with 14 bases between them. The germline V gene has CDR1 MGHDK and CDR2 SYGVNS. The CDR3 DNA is TGTGCCAGCAGTGATGGGCCAACAGGAACCTACGAGCAGTACTTC. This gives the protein CASSDGPTGTYEQYF.

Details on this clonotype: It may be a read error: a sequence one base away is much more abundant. The CDR3 protein is CASSSSGRSYEQYF. The CDR3 DNA sequence: TGTGCCAGCAGTTCTAGCGGGAGGTCCTACGAGCAGTACTTC. The rearrangement uses TRBV6-5 and TRBJ2-7; 11 positions match TRBD2. The CDR3 loop spans 14 amino acids. V lost 4 bases and J lost 1; bases outside the gene matches: 0. Germline V gene data show CDR1 as MNHEY and CDR2 as SVGAGI.

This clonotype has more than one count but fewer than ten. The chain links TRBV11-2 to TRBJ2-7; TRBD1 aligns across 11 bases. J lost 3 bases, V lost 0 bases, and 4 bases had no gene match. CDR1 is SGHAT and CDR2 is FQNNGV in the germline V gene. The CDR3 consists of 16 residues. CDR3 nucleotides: TGTGCCAGCAGCTTAGATGGGACAGGGGGTTACTACGAGCAGTACTTC. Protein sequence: CASSLDGTGGYYEQYF.

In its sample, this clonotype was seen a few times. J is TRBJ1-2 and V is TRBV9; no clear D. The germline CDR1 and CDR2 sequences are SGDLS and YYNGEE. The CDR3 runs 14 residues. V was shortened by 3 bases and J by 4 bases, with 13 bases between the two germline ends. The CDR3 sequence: CASSARIHSYGYTF. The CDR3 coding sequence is TGTGCCAGCAGCGCCAGGATTCACTCCTATGGCTACACCTTC. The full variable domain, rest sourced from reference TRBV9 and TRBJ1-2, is DSGVTQTPKHLITATGQRVTLRCSPRSGDLSVYWYQQSLDQGLQFLIQYYNGEERAKGNILERFSAQQFPDLHSELNLSSLELGDSALYFCASSARIHSYGYTFGSGTRLTVV.

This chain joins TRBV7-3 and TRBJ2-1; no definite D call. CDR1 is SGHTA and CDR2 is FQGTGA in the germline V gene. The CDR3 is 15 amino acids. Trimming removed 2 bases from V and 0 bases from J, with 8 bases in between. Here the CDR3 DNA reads TGTGCCAGCAGCTTAGTTAAAAGCTCCTACAATGAGCAGTTCTTC. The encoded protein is CASSLVKSSYNEQFF.

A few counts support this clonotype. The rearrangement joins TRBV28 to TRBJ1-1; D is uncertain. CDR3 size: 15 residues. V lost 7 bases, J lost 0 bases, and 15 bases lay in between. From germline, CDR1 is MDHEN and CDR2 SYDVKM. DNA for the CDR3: TGTGCCAGCAAGAAGGAGGTGGTAATGAACACTGAAGCTTTCTTT. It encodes CASKKEVVMNTEAFF.

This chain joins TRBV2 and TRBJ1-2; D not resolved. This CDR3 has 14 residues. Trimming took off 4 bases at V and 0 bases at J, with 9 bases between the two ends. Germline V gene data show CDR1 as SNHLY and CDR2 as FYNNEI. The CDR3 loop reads CASSASGANYGYTF. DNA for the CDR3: TGTGCCAGCAGTGCGTCGGGAGCTAACTATGGCTACACCTTC.

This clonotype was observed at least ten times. The CDR3 DNA reads as TGTGCCAGCAGCTTGGGGGAGGGGGGACGACTCAATGAGCAGTTCTTC. This encodes CASSLGEGGRLNEQFF. The rearrangement joins TRBV27 to TRBJ2-1; the D gene is possibly TRBD2 (7 bases). V lost 6 bases to trimming and J lost 6 bases, with 21 bases between them. Per the germline V gene, CDR1 is MNHEY and CDR2 is SMNVEV (reference sequence). The CDR3 spans 16 residues.

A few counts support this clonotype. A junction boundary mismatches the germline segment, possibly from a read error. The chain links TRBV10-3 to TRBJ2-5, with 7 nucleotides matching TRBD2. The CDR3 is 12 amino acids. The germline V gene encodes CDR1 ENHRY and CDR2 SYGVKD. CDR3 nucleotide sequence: TGCGCCACCAGCGGGACTCAAGAGACCCAGTACTTC. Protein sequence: CATSGTQETQYF.

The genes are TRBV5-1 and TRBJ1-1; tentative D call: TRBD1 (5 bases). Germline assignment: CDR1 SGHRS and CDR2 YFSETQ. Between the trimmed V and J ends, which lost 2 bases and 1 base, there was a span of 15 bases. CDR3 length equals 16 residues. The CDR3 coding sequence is TGCGCCAGCAGCTTCTTGAGTGGGGGACCGAACACTGAAGCTTTCTTT. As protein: CASSFLSGGPNTEAFF.

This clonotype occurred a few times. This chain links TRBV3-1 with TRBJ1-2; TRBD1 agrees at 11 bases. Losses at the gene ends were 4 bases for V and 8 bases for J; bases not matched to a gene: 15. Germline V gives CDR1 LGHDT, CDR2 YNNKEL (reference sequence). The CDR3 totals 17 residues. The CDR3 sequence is CASSPILSPDRGHGYTF. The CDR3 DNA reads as TGTGCCAGCAGCCCCATTCTCTCCCCGGACAGGGGGCACGGCTACACCTTC. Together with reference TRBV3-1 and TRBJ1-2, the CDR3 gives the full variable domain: DTAVSQTPKYLVTQMGNDKSIKCEQNLGHDTMYWYKQDSKKFLKIMFSYNNKELIINETVPNRFSPKSPDKAHLNLHINSLELGDSAVYFCASSPILSPDRGHGYTFGSGTRLTVV.

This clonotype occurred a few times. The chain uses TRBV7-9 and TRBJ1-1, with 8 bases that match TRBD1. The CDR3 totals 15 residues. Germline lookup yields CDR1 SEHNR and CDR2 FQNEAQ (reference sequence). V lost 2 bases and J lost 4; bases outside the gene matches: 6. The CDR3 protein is CASSLSRGRGTEAFF. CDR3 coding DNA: TGTGCCAGCAGCTTAAGCAGGGGGCGCGGCACTGAAGCTTTCTTT. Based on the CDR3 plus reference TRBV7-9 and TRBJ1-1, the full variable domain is DTGVSQNPRHKITKRGQNVTFRCDPISEHNRLYWYRQTLGQGPEFLTYFQNEAQLEKSRLLSDRFSAERPKGSFSTLEIQRTEQGDSAMYLCASSLSRGRGTEAFFGQGTRLTVV.

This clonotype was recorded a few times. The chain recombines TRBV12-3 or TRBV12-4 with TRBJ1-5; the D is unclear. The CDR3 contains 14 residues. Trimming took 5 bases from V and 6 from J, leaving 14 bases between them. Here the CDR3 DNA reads TGTGCCAGCAGTCCAGTGGGTGGGGTTCAGCCCCAGCATTTT. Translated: CASSPVGGVQPQHF.

For the CDR3, the DNA is TGTGCCACCAGTGATGCGGGGGCTGGAAACACCATATATTTT. It translates to CATSDAGAGNTIYF. The chain combines TRBV24-1 with TRBJ1-3; D is possibly TRBD1 (5 bases). The CDR3 totals 14 residues. Germline V CDR1 and CDR2: KGHDR, SFDVKD. Trimming pared 3 bases from V and 2 bases from J, leaving 7 bases between.

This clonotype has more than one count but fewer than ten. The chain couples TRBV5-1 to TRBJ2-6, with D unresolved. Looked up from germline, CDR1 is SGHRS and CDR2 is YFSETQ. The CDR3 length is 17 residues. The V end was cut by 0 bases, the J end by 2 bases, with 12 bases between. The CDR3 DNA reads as TGCGCCAGCAGCTTGGAGGATGGCAAGGCTGGGGCCAACGTCCTGACTTTC. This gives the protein CASSLEDGKAGANVLTF.

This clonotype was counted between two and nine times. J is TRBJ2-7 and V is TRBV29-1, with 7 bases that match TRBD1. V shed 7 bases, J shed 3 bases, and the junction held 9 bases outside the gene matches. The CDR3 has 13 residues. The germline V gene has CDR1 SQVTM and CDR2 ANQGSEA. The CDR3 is CSGGTGADYEQYF. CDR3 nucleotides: TGCAGCGGGGGCACAGGGGCCGACTACGAGCAGTACTTC.

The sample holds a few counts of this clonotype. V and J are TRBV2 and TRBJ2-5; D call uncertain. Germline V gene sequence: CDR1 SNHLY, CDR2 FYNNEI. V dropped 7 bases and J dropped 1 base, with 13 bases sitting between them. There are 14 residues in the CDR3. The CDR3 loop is CASIFTQVQETQYF. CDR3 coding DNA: TGTGCCAGCATCTTTACGCAGGTCCAAGAGACCCAGTACTTC.

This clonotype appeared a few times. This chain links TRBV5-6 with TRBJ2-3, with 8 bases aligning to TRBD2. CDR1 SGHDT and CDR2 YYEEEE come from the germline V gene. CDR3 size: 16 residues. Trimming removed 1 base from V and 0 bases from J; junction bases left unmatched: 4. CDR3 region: CASSLRRGASTDTQYF. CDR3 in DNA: TGTGCCAGCAGCTTGAGGCGGGGGGCCAGCACAGATACGCAGTATTTT.